This record covers a single T cell receptor beta chain. Using immunoSEQ multiplex PCR, the repertoire was profiled, and TCRdb retains in-frame clones only, with some absent. The sample comprises about 75,000 clones, around 92% of which are singletons, and 0.7% to 0.9% rests with the top ten. V lost 5 bases and J lost 5, with 14 bases in between. The CDR3 runs to 14 residues. Germline values: CDR1 ENHRY, CDR2 SYGVKD. This sample was included in a study of T cell changes during pregnancy in multiple sclerosis. This TCR derives from a female donor in good health, enrolled as a control in a pregnancy study. Here the sequenced sample was peripheral blood, taken in the first trimester of pregnancy. The chain links TRBV10-3 to TRBJ2-3, with TRBD2 as a possible D gene (5 bases). This chain's CDR3 is CAISLGGSGDTQYF. DNA for the CDR3: TGTGCCATCAGTCTAGGAGGATCCGGAGATACGCAGTATTTT.